This T cell receptor (beta chain) was profiled in a study of blood T cell repertoires in COVID-19. The CDR3 covers 14 residues. The V and J ends lost 2 bases and 5 bases respectively, with 12 bases between them. Looked up from germline, CDR1 is MDHEN and CDR2 is SYDVKM. The data were produced by immunoSEQ multiplex PCR, yet TCRdb's version contains in-frame clones alone and is incomplete. Of some 200,000 clones listed, 70% to 90% are singletons. This TCR was sampled from a woman aged 18 to 35 who had recovered from COVID-19. The sequenced sample consisted of PBMCs or T cells enriched from blood (not recorded which). The chain has TRBV28 and TRBJ1-2; a weak D match, TRBD1 (5 bases). The CDR3 DNA follows: TGTGCCAGCAGTTTAATATCCAGGGAATATGGCTACACCTTC. This translates into CASSLISREYGYTF.